The 8 T cell receptor beta chains below were found in one sample sequenced in a study of cytomegalovirus exposure and HLA in healthy donors. Profiled with immunoSEQ multiplex PCR; TCRdb holds only in-frame clones, not every one. Among tens of thousands of clones listed, just under 85% were seen once. What was sequenced was PBMCs. The receptor set was obtained from a man aged 25-40 years in good health and CMV-seronegative.

This chain connects TRBV21-1 to TRBJ2-5; TRBD1 is taken as the D call from the table, unchecked against the DNA. TRBV21-1 is labeled a pseudogene. The CDR3 has 14 residues. CDR3 bases: TGTGCCAGCAGACGCCCGACAGGGGAAGAGACCCAGTACTTC. Translating gives CASRRPTGEETQYF.

V and J are TRBV19 and TRBJ2-2, with D uncertain. This CDR3 is built from 14 residues. V was trimmed by 5 bases and J by 2 bases, leaving 9 bases between them. The germline V gene encodes CDR1 LNHDA and CDR2 SQIVND (reference sequence). The CDR3 protein is CASSPQQNTGELFF. Here the CDR3 DNA reads TGTGCCAGTAGTCCACAGCAAAACACCGGGGAGCTGTTTTTT. Full variable domain (rest looked up from reference TRBV19 and TRBJ2-2): DGGITQSPKYLFRKEGQNVTLSCEQNLNHDAMYWYRQDPGQGLRLIYYSQIVNDFQKGDIAEGYSVSREKKESFPLTVTSAQKNPTAFYLCASSPQQNTGELFFGEGSRLTVL.

The chain has TRBV27 and TRBJ2-3, with D possibly being TRBD2 (5 bases). The CDR3 runs to 14 residues. In germline, CDR1 is MNHEY, CDR2 SMNVEV (reference sequence). Trimming left V 5 bases short and J 7 bases short, with 16 bases between. The CDR3 DNA reads as TGTGCCAGCAGTCTGGACGGAGGAGGCTATACGCAGTATTTT. This translates into CASSLDGGGYTQYF.

This chain uses TRBV9 with TRBJ2-1; no reliable D call. This CDR3 comprises 12 residues. Between the trimmed V and J ends, which lost 0 bases and 8 bases, there was a span of 6 bases. Germline values: CDR1 SGDLS, CDR2 YYNGEE. CDR3 in DNA: TGTGCCAGCAGCGTAGCTATCGATGAGCAGTTCTTC. It yields the protein CASSVAIDEQFF.

In its sample, this clone was seen once. V usage is TRBV11-3 and J usage is TRBJ2-1; possibly TRBD1 for D (5 bases). This CDR3 contains 14 residues. The V end lost 0 bases, the J end lost 4 bases, and 7 bases lay between the germline ends. The germline CDR1 and CDR2 sequences are SGHNT and YENEEA. CDR3 nucleotide sequence: TGTGCCAGCAGCTTAGACCAGGGTTACAATGAGCAGTTCTTC. Translation: CASSLDQGYNEQFF.

The chain links TRBV5-1 to TRBJ2-5; possible D gene TRBD1, 5 bases. Germline values: CDR1 SGHRS, CDR2 YFSETQ. This CDR3 is 13 amino acids long. Trimming took off 6 bases at V and 4 bases at J, with 13 bases between the two ends. CDR3 nucleotides: TGCGCCAGCAACTCAGGGCCAGGAGAGACCCAGTACTTC. The encoded protein is CASNSGPGETQYF.

This chain uses TRBV6-4 with TRBJ2-1; no clear D. The CDR3 consists of 13 residues. Germline CDR1 MRHNA, CDR2 SNTAGT. The V end lost 3 bases, the J end lost 4 bases, and 7 bases lay between the germline ends. The CDR3 DNA is TGTGCCAGCAGTGAAGGAGAATACAATGAGCAGTTCTTC. Translated: CASSEGEYNEQFF.

The chain has TRBV28 and TRBJ1-4; 9 nucleotides line up with TRBD1. The CDR3 length is 12 residues. The germline gives CDR1 MDHEN, CDR2 SYDVKM. J lost 17 bases, V lost 6 bases, and 10 bases had no gene match. The CDR3 loop is CASSPVDRGFFF. The CDR3 nucleotides are TGTGCCAGCAGCCCCGTGGACAGGGGATTTTTTTTT.